The clone carrying this T cell receptor (beta chain) was picked up a small number of times. The data belong to a study of T-cell reconstitution after alpha-beta-depleted transplantation in children. Library preparation (for TCRbeta) was performed with unique molecular identifiers. One entry per CDR3 protein results from TCRdb running MiXCR on the PCR reads. The sample has some 600,000 distinct CDR3 sequences; approximately 13% are singletons. This CDR3 region has 15 residues. CDR1 and CDR2 (germline): SGHRS, YFSETQ. Losses at the gene ends were 4 bases for V and 9 bases for J; bases not matched to a gene: 9.

This sequence was found in a male patient under 18 who had a stem cell transplant for acute myeloid leukemia, so the T cells may come from the graft donor. The sample in question was PBMCs, mostly from graft donor cells, obtained 360 days after TCRalphabeta/CD19-depleted stem cell transplant. J is TRBJ2-1 and V is TRBV5-1; 11 bases line up with TRBD1. The CDR3 loop is CASSPGTGGSGEQFF. The CDR3 coding sequence is TGCGCCAGCAGCCCGGGGACAGGGGGGAGCGGTGAGCAGTTCTTC.